The rows below give T cell receptor beta chains drawn from one sample of a study of cytomegalovirus exposure and HLA in healthy donors. Data came from immunoSEQ multiplex PCR; TCRdb stores just in-frame clones and leaves some out. The sample contains some 45,000 clones, about 78% of which appear only once. The sequencing sample was made of PBMCs. These receptors all stem from a young woman in good health and CMV-seronegative. CDR3s include the opening cysteine and the closing phenylalanine or tryptophan. A D gene is named only where the DNA matches it firmly. Clone size is given for some rows only: seen once, a few or many times, or a class if the clone is expanded.

V gene: TRBV19; D gene: .; J gene: TRBJ1-2; clone size: .; CDR3 protein: CASGWGPPAYGYTF; CDR3 DNA: TGTGCCAGCGGCTGGGGGCCCCCAGCCTATGGCTACACCTTC
V gene: TRBV30; D gene: TRBD2; J gene: TRBJ2-3; clone size: .; CDR3 protein: CAWRTGTSGYTDTQYF; CDR3 DNA: TGTGCCTGGAGAACCGGGACTAGCGGTTACACAGATACGCAGTATTTT
V gene: TRBV7-7; D gene: TRBD1; J gene: TRBJ1-3; clone size: .; CDR3 protein: CASGTGAGNTIYF; CDR3 DNA: TGTGCCAGCGGAACAGGGGCTGGAAACACCATATATTTT
V gene: TRBV7-6; D gene: .; J gene: TRBJ2-7; clone size: .; CDR3 protein: CASSASRGYEQYF; CDR3 DNA: TGTGCCAGCAGCGCCTCCAGGGGCTACGAGCAGTACTTC
V gene: TRBV18; D gene: .; J gene: TRBJ2-7; clone size: .; CDR3 protein: CATSGATYEQYF; CDR3 DNA: TGTGCCACCTCGGGAGCAACCTACGAGCAGTACTTC
V gene: TRBV2; D gene: .; J gene: TRBJ1-4; clone size: .; CDR3 protein: CASSEGSQATNEKLFF; CDR3 DNA: TGTGCCAGCAGTGAGGGTTCACAGGCAACTAATGAAAAACTGTTTTTT
V gene: TRBV7-2; D gene: TRBD2; J gene: TRBJ2-7; clone size: .; CDR3 protein: CASSFTGTGGVYEQYF; CDR3 DNA: TGTGCCAGCAGCTTCACCGGGACCGGGGGGGTTTACGAGCAGTACTTC
V gene: TRBV28; D gene: .; J gene: TRBJ1-1; clone size: .; CDR3 protein: CASSAPGRWTEAFF; CDR3 DNA: TGTGCCAGCAGTGCCCCAGGGCGCTGGACTGAAGCTTTCTTT
V gene: TRBV7-2; D gene: TRBD1; J gene: TRBJ1-5; clone size: .; CDR3 protein: CASSAGQGMQPQHF; CDR3 DNA: TGTGCCAGCAGCGCGGGACAGGGAATGCAGCCCCAGCATTTT
V gene: TRBV27; D gene: .; J gene: TRBJ2-2; clone size: .; CDR3 protein: CASSLTAGELFF; CDR3 DNA: TGTGCCAGCAGTTTAACAGCCGGGGAGCTGTTTTTT
V gene: TRBV5-1; D gene: TRBD2; J gene: TRBJ2-7; clone size: .; CDR3 protein: CASSPSSGSYEQYF; CDR3 DNA: TGCGCCAGCAGCCCTTCTAGCGGGAGCTACGAGCAGTACTTC
V gene: TRBV7-6; D gene: TRBD2; J gene: TRBJ2-3; clone size: few; CDR3 protein: CASSLEVAGVGDTQYF; CDR3 DNA: TGTGCCAGCAGCTTAGAGGTAGCGGGAGTTGGAGATACGCAGTATTTT
V gene: TRBV2; D gene: .; J gene: TRBJ2-2; clone size: once; CDR3 protein: CASSALAPHTGELFF; CDR3 DNA: TGTGCCAGCAGTGCACTAGCCCCCCACACCGGGGAGCTGTTTTTT
V gene: TRBV28; D gene: .; J gene: TRBJ1-2; clone size: .; CDR3 protein: CASSPPLQGIYGYTF; CDR3 DNA: TGTGCCAGCAGTCCCCCCCTTCAGGGAATCTATGGCTACACCTTC
V gene: TRBV30; D gene: TRBD1; J gene: TRBJ1-5; clone size: .; CDR3 protein: CAWSTGGDQPQHF; CDR3 DNA: TGTGCCTGGAGTACAGGGGGGGATCAGCCCCAGCATTTT
V gene: TRBV6-5; D gene: TRBD1; J gene: TRBJ1-2; clone size: once; CDR3 protein: CASFDGQGVGYTF; CDR3 DNA: TGTGCCAGCTTCGACGGACAGGGCGTAGGCTACACCTTC
V gene: TRBV29-1; D gene: .; J gene: TRBJ2-4; clone size: .; CDR3 protein: CSALRGGENIQYF; CDR3 DNA: TGCAGCGCCCTGAGGGGGGGCGAAAACATTCAGTACTTC
V gene: TRBV7-2; D gene: .; J gene: TRBJ2-7; clone size: .; CDR3 protein: CASSLMAAGLEQYF; CDR3 DNA: TGTGCCAGCAGCTTAATGGCGGCGGGACTCGAGCAGTACTTC
V gene: TRBV14; D gene: .; J gene: TRBJ2-3; clone size: once; CDR3 protein: CASSQVGRGNADTQYF; CDR3 DNA: TGTGCCAGCAGCCAAGTCGGCAGGGGTAATGCAGATACGCAGTATTTT
V gene: TRBV4-2; D gene: .; J gene: TRBJ1-2; clone size: .; CDR3 protein: CASSRSSYGYTF; CDR3 DNA: TGTGCCAGCAGCCGAAGCTCCTATGGCTACACCTTC
V gene: TRBV28; D gene: TRBD2; J gene: TRBJ2-1; clone size: .; CDR3 protein: CASSRTSGTYNEQFF; CDR3 DNA: TGTGCCAGCAGTCGGACTAGCGGTACCTACAATGAGCAGTTCTTC
V gene: TRBV2; D gene: .; J gene: TRBJ2-5; clone size: .; CDR3 protein: CASGGSFLSGIQETQYF; CDR3 DNA: TGTGCCAGCGGGGGGAGCTTCCTTAGCGGAATTCAAGAGACCCAGTACTTC
V gene: TRBV5-6; D gene: TRBD1; J gene: TRBJ2-7; clone size: .; CDR3 protein: CASSTGTVEQYF; CDR3 DNA: TGTGCCAGCAGCACGGGGACAGTCGAGCAGTACTTC
V gene: TRBV29-1; D gene: TRBD2; J gene: TRBJ2-1; clone size: .; CDR3 protein: CSARTSGGGEQFF; CDR3 DNA: TGCAGCGCTCGGACTAGCGGGGGGGGTGAGCAGTTCTTC
V gene: TRBV4-1; D gene: .; J gene: TRBJ2-2; clone size: .; CDR3 protein: CASSPSGGYRNTGELFF; CDR3 DNA: TGCGCCAGCAGCCCTTCAGGGGGGTATAGGAACACCGGGGAGCTGTTTTTT
V gene: TRBV5-8; D gene: .; J gene: TRBJ2-3; clone size: .; CDR3 protein: CASSLAGGLTDTQYF; CDR3 DNA: TGTGCCAGCAGCTTGGCCGGGGGTTTGACAGATACGCAGTATTTT
V gene: TRBV7-8; D gene: TRBD2; J gene: TRBJ2-5; clone size: few; CDR3 protein: CASSPRRLAGGGTQYF; CDR3 DNA: TGTGCCAGCAGCCCACGCCGACTAGCGGGAGGGGGGACCCAGTACTTC
V gene: TRBV29-1; D gene: .; J gene: TRBJ1-2; clone size: .; CDR3 protein: CSVGQNYGYTF; CDR3 DNA: TGCAGCGTTGGACAGAACTATGGCTACACCTTC
V gene: TRBV10-1; D gene: TRBD1; J gene: TRBJ2-3; clone size: few; CDR3 protein: CASSVGTGGTDTQYF; CDR3 DNA: TGCGCCAGCAGTGTAGGGACAGGGGGCACAGATACGCAGTATTTT
V gene: TRBV30; D gene: TRBD1; J gene: TRBJ1-1; clone size: .; CDR3 protein: CAWSVQGDTEAFF; CDR3 DNA: TGTGCCTGGAGTGTCCAGGGGGACACTGAAGCTTTCTTT
V gene: TRBV7-9; D gene: .; J gene: TRBJ2-7; clone size: .; CDR3 protein: CASSLAGLNEQYF; CDR3 DNA: TGTGCCAGCAGCTTAGCGGGACTGAACGAGCAGTACTTC
V gene: TRBV29-1; D gene: TRBD1; J gene: TRBJ1-4; clone size: .; CDR3 protein: CSVGVGQGDTF; CDR3 DNA: TGCAGCGTTGGTGTGGGGCAGGGGGACACCTTT
V gene: TRBV7-6; D gene: .; J gene: TRBJ1-4; clone size: .; CDR3 protein: CASSPVLAASYEKLFF; CDR3 DNA: TGTGCCAGCAGCCCCGTCCTGGCGGCTTCATATGAAAAACTGTTTTTT
V gene: TRBV7-9; D gene: .; J gene: TRBJ1-5; clone size: .; CDR3 protein: CASSFGDQPQHF; CDR3 DNA: TGTGCCAGCAGCTTCGGGGATCAGCCCCAGCATTTT
V gene: TRBV27; D gene: .; J gene: TRBJ2-7; clone size: .; CDR3 protein: CASSLVTSSYEQYF; CDR3 DNA: TGTGCCAGCAGTTTAGTCACATCCTCCTACGAGCAGTACTTC
V gene: TRBV5-1; D gene: .; J gene: TRBJ2-1; clone size: .; CDR3 protein: CASSLDRLLNEQFF; CDR3 DNA: TGCGCCAGCAGCTTAGACAGGTTACTCAATGAGCAGTTCTTC
V gene: TRBV19; D gene: TRBD1; J gene: TRBJ1-5; clone size: .; CDR3 protein: CASRGQGSNQPQHF; CDR3 DNA: TGTGCCAGTAGAGGACAGGGTAGCAATCAGCCCCAGCATTTT
V gene: TRBV5-6; D gene: .; J gene: TRBJ1-2; clone size: .; CDR3 protein: CASSDFRYGYTF; CDR3 DNA: TGTGCCAGCAGCGACTTTAGGTATGGCTACACCTTC
V gene: TRBV7-2; D gene: TRBD2; J gene: TRBJ2-7; clone size: .; CDR3 protein: CASSLTSGRYEQYF; CDR3 DNA: TGTGCCAGCAGCTTAACTAGCGGGAGGTACGAGCAGTACTTC
V gene: TRBV6-1; D gene: TRBD1; J gene: TRBJ2-1; clone size: .; CDR3 protein: CASTEQGEQFF; CDR3 DNA: TGTGCCAGCACTGAACAGGGGGAGCAGTTCTTC
V gene: TRBV7-8; D gene: .; J gene: TRBJ1-5; clone size: few; CDR3 protein: CASSLIFQANQPQHF; CDR3 DNA: TGTGCCAGCAGCTTAATATTCCAGGCCAATCAGCCCCAGCATTTT
V gene: TRBV30; D gene: .; J gene: TRBJ1-1; clone size: .; CDR3 protein: CAWSHSGDTEAFF; CDR3 DNA: TGTGCCTGGAGTCACTCAGGGGATACTGAAGCTTTCTTT
V gene: TRBV7-6; D gene: TRBD1; J gene: TRBJ1-1; clone size: .; CDR3 protein: CASSLPGQGANTEAFF; CDR3 DNA: TGTGCCAGCAGCCTACCGGGACAGGGGGCGAACACTGAAGCTTTCTTT
V gene: TRBV2; D gene: TRBD1; J gene: TRBJ1-1; clone size: .; CDR3 protein: CASNRDSNTEAFF; CDR3 DNA: TGTGCCAGCAATCGGGACAGCAACACTGAAGCTTTCTTT
V gene: TRBV5-1; D gene: .; J gene: TRBJ1-2; clone size: .; CDR3 protein: CASSRNSGGTNYGYTF; CDR3 DNA: TGCGCCAGCAGCCGTAACTCCGGGGGTACTAACTATGGCTACACCTTC
V gene: TRBV30; D gene: .; J gene: TRBJ1-1; clone size: .; CDR3 protein: CAWSGYMRAEAFF; CDR3 DNA: TGTGCCTGGAGTGGTTATATGAGGGCTGAAGCTTTCTTT